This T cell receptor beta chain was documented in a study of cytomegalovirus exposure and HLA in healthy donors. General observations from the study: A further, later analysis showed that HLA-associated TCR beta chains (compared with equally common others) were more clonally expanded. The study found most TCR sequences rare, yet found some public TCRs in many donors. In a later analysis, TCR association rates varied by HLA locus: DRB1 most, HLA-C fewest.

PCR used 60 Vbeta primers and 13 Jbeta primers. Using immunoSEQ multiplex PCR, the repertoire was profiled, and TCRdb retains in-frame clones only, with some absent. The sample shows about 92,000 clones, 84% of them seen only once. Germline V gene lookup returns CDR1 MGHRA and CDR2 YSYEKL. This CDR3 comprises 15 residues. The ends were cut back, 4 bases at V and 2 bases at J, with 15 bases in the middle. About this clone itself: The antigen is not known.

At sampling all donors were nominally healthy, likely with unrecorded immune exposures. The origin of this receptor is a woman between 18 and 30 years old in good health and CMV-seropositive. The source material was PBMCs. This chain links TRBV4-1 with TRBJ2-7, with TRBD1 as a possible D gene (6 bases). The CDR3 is CASSPKTTGTYEQYF. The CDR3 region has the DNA TGCGCCAGCAGCCCTAAAACGACAGGCACCTACGAGCAGTACTTC.